A selection of T cell receptor beta chains follows, all from one sample in a study of blood T cell repertoires in COVID-19. Using immunoSEQ multiplex PCR, the repertoire was profiled, and TCRdb retains in-frame clones only, with some absent. The sample lists under 500,000 clones, roughly 89% occurring once. The sample comprised peripheral blood. These receptors all come from a woman in her 30s with acute or convalescent COVID-19. Each CDR3 is given with its conserved first and last residue. A D gene is named only where the DNA matches it firmly. For some rows the clone size is stated as once, few or many, or as a class when expanded; others skip it.

v_call: TRBV5-4
d_call: TRBD2
j_call: TRBJ2-3
clone_size: NA
cdr3_nt: TGTGCCAGCAGCGTGGGGCTAGCGGGGGACTCAGATACGCAGTATTTT
cdr3_aa: CASSVGLAGDSDTQYF

v_call: TRBV4-2
d_call: TRBD1
j_call: TRBJ2-3
clone_size: few
cdr3_nt: TGTGCCAGCAGCCAACAAACAGGGGGGTCAGATACGCAGTATTTT
cdr3_aa: CASSQQTGGSDTQYF

v_call: TRBV11-2
d_call: NA
j_call: TRBJ2-3
clone_size: NA
cdr3_nt: TGTGCCAGCAGCTTACGAGGTCTGGGGGGTATAGACACAGATACGCAGTATTTT
cdr3_aa: CASSLRGLGGIDTDTQYF

v_call: TRBV19
d_call: TRBD2
j_call: TRBJ2-3
clone_size: NA
cdr3_nt: TGTGCCAGTAGTATTATTAGCGGGGGGGCCTCAGATACGCAGTATTTT
cdr3_aa: CASSIISGGASDTQYF

v_call: TRBV2
d_call: TRBD1
j_call: TRBJ2-6
clone_size: NA
cdr3_nt: TGTGCCAGCATTGGGACAGGGGGCGAATCCGGGGCCAACGTCCTGACTTTC
cdr3_aa: CASIGTGGESGANVLTF

v_call: TRBV3-1/TRBV3-2
d_call: TRBD1
j_call: TRBJ2-5
clone_size: NA
cdr3_nt: TGTGCCAGCAGCCAAGATGTATATAGGGACAGACAAGAGACCCAGTACTTC
cdr3_aa: CASSQDVYRDRQETQYF

v_call: TRBV6-6
d_call: NA
j_call: TRBJ2-7
clone_size: NA
cdr3_nt: TGTGCCAGCAGTTACTCGGGACCAGCGGGCGAGCAGTACTTC
cdr3_aa: CASSYSGPAGEQYF

v_call: TRBV6-1
d_call: NA
j_call: TRBJ1-4
clone_size: NA
cdr3_nt: TGTGCCAGCAGTGACAGGGGATCGACTATTACTAATGAAAAACTGTTTTTT
cdr3_aa: CASSDRGSTITNEKLFF

v_call: TRBV2
d_call: TRBD1
j_call: TRBJ2-7
clone_size: few
cdr3_nt: TGTGCCAGCAGCGCAACGGGACAGGCAGGGGAGCAGTACTTC
cdr3_aa: CASSATGQAGEQYF

v_call: TRBV10-2
d_call: NA
j_call: TRBJ1-5
clone_size: NA
cdr3_nt: TGCGCCAGCAGTGAGTCTGGGCAGTACTTGAAGCCCCAGCATTTT
cdr3_aa: CASSESGQYLKPQHF